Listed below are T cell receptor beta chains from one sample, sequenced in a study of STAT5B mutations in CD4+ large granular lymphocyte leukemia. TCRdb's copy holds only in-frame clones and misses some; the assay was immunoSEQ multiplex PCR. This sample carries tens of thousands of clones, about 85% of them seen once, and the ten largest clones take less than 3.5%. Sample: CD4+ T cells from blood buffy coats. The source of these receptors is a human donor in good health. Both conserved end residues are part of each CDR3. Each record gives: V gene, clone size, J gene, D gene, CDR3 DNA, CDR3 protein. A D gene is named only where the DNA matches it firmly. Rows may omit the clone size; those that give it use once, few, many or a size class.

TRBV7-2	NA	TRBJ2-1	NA	TGTGCCAGCAGCCTAAGAATAGAGCTCAGAGGGCATGAGCAGTTCTTC	CASSLRIELRGHEQFF
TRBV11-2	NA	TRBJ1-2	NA	TGTGCCAGCAGCCAAGGTCGAAACTATGGCTACACCTTC	CASSQGRNYGYTF
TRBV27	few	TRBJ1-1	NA	TGTGCCAGCAGTGCACTCGGGTTTAGCACTGAAGCTTTCTTT	CASSALGFSTEAFF
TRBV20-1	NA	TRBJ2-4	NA	TGCAGTGCTAGGGCCCCGTGGGGGCAGTACTTC	CSARAPWGQYF
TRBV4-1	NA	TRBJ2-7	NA	TGCGCCAGCAGCCAAGTGGCGGTTCCTCCCGAGCAGTACTTC	CASSQVAVPPEQYF
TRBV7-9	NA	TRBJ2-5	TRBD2	TGTGCCAGCAGCTTGGATAGCGGGAGCCGAGAGACCCAGTACTTC	CASSLDSGSRETQYF
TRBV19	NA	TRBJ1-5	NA	TGTGCCAGTAGTATCAGTCGACTGAATAGCAATCAGCCCCAGCATTTT	CASSISRLNSNQPQHF
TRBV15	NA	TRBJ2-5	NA	TGTGCCACCAGCAGAGAAACGGCGGGTCAGGAGACCCAGTACTTC	CATSRETAGQETQYF
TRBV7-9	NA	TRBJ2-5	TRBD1	TGTGCCAGCAGGTTAACAGGGGCGGCAGGAGAGACCCAGTACTTC	CASRLTGAAGETQYF
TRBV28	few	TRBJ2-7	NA	TGTGCCGAGTCTTCCCCCTACGAGCAGTACTTC	CAESSPYEQYF
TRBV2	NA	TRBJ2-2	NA	TGTGCCAGCAAGTCTTTAGCTATGGGCTCCGGGGAGCTGTTTTTT	CASKSLAMGSGELFF
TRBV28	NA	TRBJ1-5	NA	TGTGCCAGCAGTTTCGGGCAGAGCAATCAGCCCCAGCATTTT	CASSFGQSNQPQHF
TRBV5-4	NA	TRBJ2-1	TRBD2	TGTGCCAGCAGCCCACTAGCGGGAATTAGTAATGAGCAGTTCTTC	CASSPLAGISNEQFF
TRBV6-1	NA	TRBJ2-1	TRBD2	TGTGCCAGCAGCTCCCGAGCGGGAGTGGATGAGCAGTTCTTC	CASSSRAGVDEQFF
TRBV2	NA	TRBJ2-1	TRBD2	TGTGCCAGCAGTGGACTAGCGGGAGGGGGAGAGCAGTTCTTC	CASSGLAGGGEQFF
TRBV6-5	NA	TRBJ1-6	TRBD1	TGTGCCAGCAGTGACAGGGAAGGGTCACCCCTCCACTTT	CASSDREGSPLHF
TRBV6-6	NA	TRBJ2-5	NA	TGTGCCAGCAGTTACGGTGTGGGAGAGACCCAGTACTTC	CASSYGVGETQYF
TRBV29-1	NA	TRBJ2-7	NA	TGCAGCGTAAGGACAGTCTCCTACGAGCAGTACTTC	CSVRTVSYEQYF
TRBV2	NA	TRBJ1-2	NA	TGTGCCAGCAGCAGGGGAGCAGGCTACACCTTC	CASSRGAGYTF
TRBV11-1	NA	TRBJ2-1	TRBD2	TGTGCCAGCAGCTTTGGGAGGGCAACCTGGGGCAATGAGCAGTTCTTC	CASSFGRATWGNEQFF
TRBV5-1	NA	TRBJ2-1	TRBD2	TGCGCCACCTCCGTGACTAGCGGTACGGATGAGCAGTTCTTC	CATSVTSGTDEQFF
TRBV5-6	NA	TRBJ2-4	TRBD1	TGTGCCAGCAGCTGGGGGGGGACAGGGAGCGCCAAAAACATTCAGTACTTC	CASSWGGTGSAKNIQYF
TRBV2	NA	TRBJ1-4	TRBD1	TGTGCCAGCAGGAGCCCCAAAGGGGGCTCCAGCGAAAAACTGTTTTTT	CASRSPKGGSSEKLFF
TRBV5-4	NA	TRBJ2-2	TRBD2	TGTGCCAGCAGAACAGGCGCGGGAGGCTGGGACACCGGGGAGCTGTTTTTT	CASRTGAGGWDTGELFF
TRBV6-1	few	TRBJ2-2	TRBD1	TGTGCCAGCACAAGACAGGGGGGGAACACCGGGGAGCTGTTTTTT	CASTRQGGNTGELFF
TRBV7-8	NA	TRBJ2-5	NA	TGTGCCAGCAGCCCCCTGAGTGGTAGCGCTCCAAGTCGGCAGTACTTC	CASSPLSGSAPSRQYF
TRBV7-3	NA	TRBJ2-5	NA	TGTGCCAGCAGCTTAACCCCGGGAGCCGCGGAGACCCAGTACTTC	CASSLTPGAAETQYF
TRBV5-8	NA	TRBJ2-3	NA	TGTGCCAGCAGCTTGGCCGGCAGATTGGTCGTCGATACGCAGTATTTT	CASSLAGRLVVDTQYF
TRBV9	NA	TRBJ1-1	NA	TGTGCCAGCAGCTCGCGGGGTAGGAACACTGAAGCTTTCTTT	CASSSRGRNTEAFF
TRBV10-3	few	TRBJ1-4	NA	TGTGCCATCAGTGAGGGACAGCCAACTAATGAAAAACTGTTTTTT	CAISEGQPTNEKLFF
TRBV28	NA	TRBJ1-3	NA	TGTGCCAGCAGCATAAGCAGCAAATTCTCTGGAAACACCATATATTTT	CASSISSKFSGNTIYF
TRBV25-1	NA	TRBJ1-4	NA	TGTGCCAGCAGTAAGGAAAAACTGTTTTTT	CASSKEKLFF
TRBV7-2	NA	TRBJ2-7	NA	TGTGCCAGCCATCTTGGAGGGAGTGGGCCAAGGGAGCAGTACTTC	CASHLGGSGPREQYF
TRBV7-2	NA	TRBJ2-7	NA	TGTGCCAGCAGCTTAGCGATAGGGGTTAGCTCCTACGAGCAGTACTTC	CASSLAIGVSSYEQYF
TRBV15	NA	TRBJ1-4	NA	TGTGCCACCAGCAGAACCCCGACAGTCCCCAATGAAAAACTGTTTTTT	CATSRTPTVPNEKLFF
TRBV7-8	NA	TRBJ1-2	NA	TGTGCCAGCAGCTTAGACTTGCAGTTTCGGGGCTACACCTTC	CASSLDLQFRGYTF
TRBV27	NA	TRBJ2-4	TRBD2	TGTGCCAGCAGTTCCTCAGGGACTAGCGGGGTAGCCAAAAACATTCAGTACTTC	CASSSSGTSGVAKNIQYF
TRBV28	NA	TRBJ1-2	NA	TGTGCCAGCATGGGTGACCGTCCTTATGGCTACACCTTC	CASMGDRPYGYTF
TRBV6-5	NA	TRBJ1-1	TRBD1	TGTGCCAGCAGCCTCTCCTACAGGGGAGAAACTGAAGCTTTCTTT	CASSLSYRGETEAFF
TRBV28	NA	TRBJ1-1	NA	TGTGCCAGCAGTTTTGGGGGGGGGATTGGGACTGAAGCTTTCTTT	CASSFGGGIGTEAFF
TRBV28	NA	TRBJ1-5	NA	TGTGCCAGCACCCCTTTGAATCAGCCCCAGCATTTT	CASTPLNQPQHF
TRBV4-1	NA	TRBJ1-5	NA	TGCGCCAGCAGCCAAGATGGCGGTTGGCAGCCCCAGCATTTT	CASSQDGGWQPQHF
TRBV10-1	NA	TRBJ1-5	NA	TGCGCCAGTACCTTGGAGCCCCAGCATTTT	CASTLEPQHF
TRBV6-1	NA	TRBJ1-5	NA	TGTGCCAGCAGTGAACCCAATCAGCCCCAGCATTTT	CASSEPNQPQHF
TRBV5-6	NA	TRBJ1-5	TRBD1	TGTGCCAGCAGCTTGGGCCGGGACAGGGGCACCTATAGCAATCAGCCCCAGCATTTT	CASSLGRDRGTYSNQPQHF
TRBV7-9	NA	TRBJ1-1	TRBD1	TGTGCCAGCAACCCGACAGGGGCTTACACTGAAGCTTTCTTT	CASNPTGAYTEAFF